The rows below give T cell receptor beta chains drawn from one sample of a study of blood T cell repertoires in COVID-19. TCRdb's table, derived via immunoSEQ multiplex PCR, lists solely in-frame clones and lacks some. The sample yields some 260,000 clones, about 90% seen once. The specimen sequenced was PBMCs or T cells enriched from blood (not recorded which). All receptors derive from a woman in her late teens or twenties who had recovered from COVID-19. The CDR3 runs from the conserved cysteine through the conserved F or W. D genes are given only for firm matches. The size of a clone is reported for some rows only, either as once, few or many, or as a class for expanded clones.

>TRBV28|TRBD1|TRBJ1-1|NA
TGTGCCAGCAGACAATCCGGGACAGGGTCGACTGAAGCTTTCTTT
CASRQSGTGSTEAFF
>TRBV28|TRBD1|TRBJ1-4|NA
TGTGCCAGCAGTCGAGCCGGGACAGGGGGAATCTCACTGTTTTTT
CASSRAGTGGISLFF
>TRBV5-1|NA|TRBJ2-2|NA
TGCGCCAGCAGCACGGGGTTCGAGCCGAACACCGGGGAGCTGTTTTTT
CASSTGFEPNTGELFF
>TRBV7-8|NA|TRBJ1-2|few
TGTGCCAGCAGCCGAGGGGGGCAGGGCGGGTATGGCTACACCTTC
CASSRGGQGGYGYTF
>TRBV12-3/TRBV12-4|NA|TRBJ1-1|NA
TGTGCCAGCAGTCTCTTCCTAAACACTGAAGCTTTCTTT
CASSLFLNTEAFF
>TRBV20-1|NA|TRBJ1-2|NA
TGCAGTGCTAGTCGAGCCCAAGCCGGGATTTATGGCTACACCTTC
CSASRAQAGIYGYTF
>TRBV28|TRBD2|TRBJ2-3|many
TGTGCCAGCACCCTCTCCGGCGGGAGGGCCCCAGATACGCAGTATTTT
CASTLSGGRAPDTQYF
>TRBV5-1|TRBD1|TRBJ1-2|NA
TGCGCCAGCAGCCCGACAGGGGACGGTAACTATGGCTACACCTTC
CASSPTGDGNYGYTF
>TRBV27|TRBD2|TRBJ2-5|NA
TGTGCCAGCAGCCCCGGGACTAATGGGGAGACCCAGTACTTC
CASSPGTNGETQYF
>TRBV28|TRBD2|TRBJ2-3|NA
TGTGCCAGCCGAGCTAGCGGGAGGAAGGCAGATACGCAGTATTTT
CASRASGRKADTQYF
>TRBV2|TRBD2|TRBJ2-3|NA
TGTGCCAGCAATCGCGGGAGGACGAGCACAGATACGCAGTATTTT
CASNRGRTSTDTQYF
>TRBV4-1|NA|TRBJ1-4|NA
TGCGCCAGCAGCGGGGGGAAAACTAATGAAAAACTGTTTTTT
CASSGGKTNEKLFF
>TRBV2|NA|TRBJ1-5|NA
TGTGCCAGCAGCGCCACCTACGGCAATCAGCCCCAGCATTTT
CASSATYGNQPQHF
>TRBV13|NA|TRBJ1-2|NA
TGTGCCAGCAGCCAAAGCGGGGGGATTAACTATGGCTACACCTTC
CASSQSGGINYGYTF
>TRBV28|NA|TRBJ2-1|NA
TGTGCCAGCAGCTCTCTGGTAGCGGTGATCGATGAGCAGTTCTTC
CASSSLVAVIDEQFF
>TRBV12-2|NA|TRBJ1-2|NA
TGTGCAAGTCGCTTAGGCTCTGGGACAGGGGCTAACTATGGCTACACCTTC
CASRLGSGTGANYGYTF
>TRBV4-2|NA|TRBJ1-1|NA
TGTGCCAGCAGCCAAGATGGAATGAGGGAAACTGAAGCTTTCTTT
CASSQDGMRETEAFF
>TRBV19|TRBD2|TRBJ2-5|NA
TGTGCCAGTAGTATAAGGGCTAGCGGGAGAGCCCAAGAGACCCAGTACTTC
CASSIRASGRAQETQYF
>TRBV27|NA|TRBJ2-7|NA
TGTGCCAGACCTTGTCTTCGGGGGGCGAAATCCTACGAGCAGTACTTC
CARPCLRGAKSYEQYF
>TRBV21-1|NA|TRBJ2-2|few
TGTGCCAGCAGCAAAGGGGAGCGCTACGGGGAGCTGTTTTTT
CASSKGERYGELFF
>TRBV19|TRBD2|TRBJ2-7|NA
TGTGCCAGTAGTGCTTGGACTAGCGGGCTATCCTACGAGCAGTACTTC
CASSAWTSGLSYEQYF
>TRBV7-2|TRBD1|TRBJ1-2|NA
TGTGCCAGCAGCTTTGGGCCTACAGGGGAAGATGGCTACACCTTC
CASSFGPTGEDGYTF
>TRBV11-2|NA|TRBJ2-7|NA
TGTGCCAGCGGCCACCAGTACGAGCAGTACTTC
CASGHQYEQYF
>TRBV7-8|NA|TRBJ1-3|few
TGTGCCAGCAGCCCACACCGTATCTGGAGCTCTGGAAACACCATATATTTT
CASSPHRIWSSGNTIYF
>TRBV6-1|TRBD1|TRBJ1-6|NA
TGTGCCAGCAGTGAAAGGGACAGGGCAAATTCACCCCTCCACTTT
CASSERDRANSPLHF
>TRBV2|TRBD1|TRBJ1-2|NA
TGTGCCAGCAGGGAGGGACAGGACTATGGCTACACCTTC
CASREGQDYGYTF
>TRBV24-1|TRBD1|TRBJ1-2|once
TGTGCCACCAGTGACGACAGGGTCTTCTATGGCTACACCTTC
CATSDDRVFYGYTF
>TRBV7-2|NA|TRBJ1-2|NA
TGTGCCAGCAGCCCACGCTCTTCAGCACTACCCTATGGCTACACCTTC
CASSPRSSALPYGYTF
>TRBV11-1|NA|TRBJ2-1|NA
TGTGCCAGCAGCCCCGCGGGGAGCTCCTACAATGAGCAGTTCTTC
CASSPAGSSYNEQFF
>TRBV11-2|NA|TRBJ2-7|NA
TGTGCCAGCAGCTTACAGCGAGAGCAGTACTTC
CASSLQREQYF
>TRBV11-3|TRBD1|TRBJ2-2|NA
TGTGCCAGCAGGGACAGGGGTCCCACCGGGGAGCTGTTTTTT
CASRDRGPTGELFF
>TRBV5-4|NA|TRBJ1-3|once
TGTGCCAGCAGTAAAGACAGTTCTGGAAACACCATATATTTT
CASSKDSSGNTIYF
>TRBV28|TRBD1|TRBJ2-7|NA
TGTGCCAGCAGTTTTTCCGGGACAGGGTCCTACGAGCAGTACTTC
CASSFSGTGSYEQYF
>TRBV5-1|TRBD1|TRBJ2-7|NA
TGCGCCAGCAGCACCCGGGACAGCTTGCAGGGCGAGCAGTACTTC
CASSTRDSLQGEQYF
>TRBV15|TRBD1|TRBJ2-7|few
TGTGCCACCAGCATCGGACAGGGGGAGCCCTACGAGCAGTACTTC
CATSIGQGEPYEQYF
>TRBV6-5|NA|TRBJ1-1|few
TGTGCCAGCCCTCTAAATCCAGGGATATCTGAAGCTTTCTTT
CASPLNPGISEAFF
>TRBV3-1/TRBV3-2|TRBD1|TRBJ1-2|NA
TGTGCCAGCAGCCAACCTTGGTCCCTCGACAGGGGGGAAGGCTACACCTTC
CASSQPWSLDRGEGYTF
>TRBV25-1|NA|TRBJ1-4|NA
TGTGCCAGCAGGACGTCCGCGCGGCTATATAGTGAAAAACTGTTTTTT
CASRTSARLYSEKLFF
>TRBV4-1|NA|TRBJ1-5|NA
TGCGCCAGCAGCCAAGATCTGGGGGCACAGCCCCAGCATTTT
CASSQDLGAQPQHF
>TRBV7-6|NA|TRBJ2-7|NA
TGTGCCAGCAGCTTAGTGATTGGCCCAGGGATGGGATCCGAGCAGTACTTC
CASSLVIGPGMGSEQYF
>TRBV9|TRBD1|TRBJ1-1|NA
TGTGCCAGCAGCGTAGGGGACGGACAGGGGACGCCTAGGACTGAAGCTTTCTTT
CASSVGDGQGTPRTEAFF
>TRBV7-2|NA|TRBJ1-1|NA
TGTGCCAGCAGCTTAGTCAGGGTGAGGACTGAAGCTTTCTTT
CASSLVRVRTEAFF
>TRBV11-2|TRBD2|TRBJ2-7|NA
TGTGCCAGCAGTTTTGGGGGGGGATACGAGCAGTACTTC
CASSFGGGYEQYF
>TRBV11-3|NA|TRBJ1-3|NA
TGTGCCAGCAGCCTAAGGGGCAGCTCTGGAAACACCATATATTTT
CASSLRGSSGNTIYF
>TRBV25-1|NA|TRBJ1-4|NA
TGTGCCAGCAGTGATTACTTTCGGGAGAGCGAAAAACTGTTTTTT
CASSDYFRESEKLFF
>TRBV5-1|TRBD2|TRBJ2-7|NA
TGCGCCAGCAGCTTGGGAATGGGGACTAGCTCCTACGAGCAGTACTTC
CASSLGMGTSSYEQYF
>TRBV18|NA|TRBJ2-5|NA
TGTGCCAGCTCACCTGTTCAGGGGCACCAAGAGACCCAGTACTTC
CASSPVQGHQETQYF
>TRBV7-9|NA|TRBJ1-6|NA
TGTGCCAGCAGCTCTACGGGGAATTATAATTCACCCCTCCACTTT
CASSSTGNYNSPLHF